This passage covers 9 T cell receptor beta chains from one sample sequenced in a study of technical replicates of blood from several donors. Using immunoSEQ multiplex PCR, the repertoire was profiled, and TCRdb retains in-frame clones only, with some absent. The sample lists 56,000 or so clones, 90% to 95% occurring once. Sequenced material: PBMCs. These TCRs come from a human donor in good health. Some clones in this sample may be carry-over from other donors' samples.

The rearrangement joins TRBV18 to TRBJ2-3; D gene ambiguous. This CDR3 spans 14 amino acids. The V and J ends lost 5 bases and 0 bases respectively, with 9 bases between them. Looked up from germline, CDR1 is KGHSH and CDR2 is LQKENI. This CDR3 reads CASSASGSTDTQYF. CDR3 in DNA: TGTGCCAGCTCAGCCTCCGGGAGCACAGATACGCAGTATTTT.

The genes are TRBV29-1 and TRBJ2-7; the match to TRBD1 covers 8 bases. The junction had 6 bases not matched to a gene; V was cut back by 1 base and J by 4 bases. CDR3 length: 14 amino acids. Germline V gives CDR1 SQVTM, CDR2 ANQGSEA. CDR3 amino acids: CSVEVPRGQYEQYF. The CDR3 nucleotides read TGCAGCGTTGAAGTGCCCAGGGGGCAATACGAGCAGTACTTC.

V is TRBV4-3 and J is TRBJ2-2; 9 positions agree with TRBD2. The CDR3 has 15 amino acids. The junction had 5 bases not matched to a gene; V was cut back by 4 bases and J by 5 bases. CDR1 is LGHNA, CDR2 YSLEER, per germline. As DNA, the CDR3 is TGCGCCAGCAGCCGAAGCGGGGGGAGGACCGGGGAGCTGTTTTTT. It is translated as CASSRSGGRTGELFF.

The chain employs TRBV30 and TRBJ1-2; the match to TRBD1 covers 8 bases. Germline V lookup: CDR1 GTSNPN, CDR2 SVGIG (reference sequence). The length of the CDR3 is 13 residues. V dropped 1 base and J dropped 8; count of bases not matched to a gene: 6. CDR3 amino acids: CAWSEFRGRGYTF. DNA for the CDR3: TGTGCCTGGAGTGAATTCAGGGGGCGAGGCTACACCTTC.

The chain links TRBV15 to TRBJ1-1; D call uncertain. This CDR3 has 14 residues. Trimming took off 4 bases at V and 8 bases at J, with 17 bases between the two ends. In germline, CDR1 is LNHNV, CDR2 YYDKDF (reference sequence). The CDR3 reads CATSTYSSQTEAFF. The CDR3 bases are TGTGCCACCAGCACCTACAGCAGCCAGACGGAAGCTTTCTTT.

The chain couples TRBV5-1 to TRBJ1-4; D call uncertain. Germline lookup yields CDR1 SGHRS and CDR2 YFSETQ. The CDR3 runs 16 residues. The germline V and J ends were trimmed by 0 bases and 0 bases, with 9 bases remaining between them. The CDR3 bases are TGCGCCAGCAGCTTGGTGGCGGGGACAACTAATGAAAAACTGTTTTTT. Translating it yields CASSLVAGTTNEKLFF.

This chain uses TRBV5-6 with TRBJ2-1; D remains unclear. Trimming took 2 bases from V and 8 from J, leaving 14 bases between them. This CDR3 has 14 residues. Germline-derived CDR1 and CDR2 are SGHDT and YYEEEE. The CDR3 loop is CASSFRVPLDEQFF. CDR3 nucleotide sequence: TGTGCCAGCAGCTTTCGAGTACCTTTGGATGAGCAGTTCTTC.

The V and J genes are TRBV6-5 and TRBJ1-4, with TRBD1 matching 10 bases. Per the germline V gene, CDR1 is MNHEY and CDR2 is SVGAGI. The ends lost 6 bases at V and 10 bases at J; junction bases unmatched: 2. This CDR3 has 12 amino acids. CDR3 DNA: TGTGCCAGCAGGGGGGACAGGGGAAAACTGTTTTTT. This encodes CASRGDRGKLFF.

This rearrangement joins TRBV29-1 to TRBJ1-1; D is perhaps TRBD1 (6 bases). This CDR3 has 14 residues. Germline-derived CDR1 and CDR2 are SQVTM and ANQGSEA. Trimming removed 5 bases from V and 2 bases from J, with 15 bases in between. CDR3: CSVNTGTRNTEAFF. CDR3 nucleotides: TGCAGCGTTAATACCGGGACACGAAACACTGAAGCTTTCTTT. The variable domain in full, with the rest retrieved from reference TRBV29-1 and TRBJ1-1, is SAVISQKPSRDICQRGTSLTIQCQVDSQVTMMFWYRQQPGQSLTLIATANQGSEATYESGFVIDKFPISRPNLTFSTLTVSNMSPEDSSIYLCSVNTGTRNTEAFFGQGTRLTVV.